The 7 T cell receptor beta chains reported below all come from one sample, sequenced in a study of blood T cell repertoires in COVID-19 (dated by TCRdb to the early 2020s). Libraries came from the immunoSEQ multiplex PCR assay. In TCRdb, the immuneACCESS table is reduced to in-frame sequences with V and J assigned. These tables do not hold every clone; where another copy was compared, an unresolved V gene accounts for under half, and the others remain unexplained. The sample includes roughly 220,000 clones, with about 80% observed a single time. Of the sample, around 2.7% falls within the top ten clones. Sequencing was performed on peripheral blood. The receptor set was obtained from a woman aged 25 to 45 who had recovered from COVID-19.

This clone came up a few times. The chain carries TRBV5-4 and TRBJ2-2, with 10 bases identical to TRBD1. This CDR3 is built from 15 residues. V was clipped by 5 bases and J by 3 bases; unmatched bases: 4. CDR1 is SGHNT and CDR2 is YYREEE in the germline V gene (reference sequence). The CDR3 here is CASRQTGGDTGELFF. CDR3 DNA: TGTGCCAGCAGACAGACAGGGGGCGACACCGGGGAGCTGTTTTTT. The variable domain in full, completed from reference TRBV5-4 and TRBJ2-2, reads ETGVTQSPTHLIKTRGQQVTLRCSSQSGHNTVSWYQQALGQGPQFIFQYYREEENGRGNFPPRFSGLQFPNYSSELNVNALELDDSALYLCASRQTGGDTGELFFGEGSRLTVL.

The chain has TRBV5-1 and TRBJ2-5; perhaps TRBD2 as D (7 bases). Trimming removed 5 bases from V and 4 bases from J, with 18 bases in between. The CDR3 is 15 residues long. Germline-derived CDR1 and CDR2 are SGHRS and YFSETQ. CDR3 loop: CASSSGGKVGETQYF. The DNA for the CDR3 is TGCGCCAGCAGTTCGGGGGGCAAGGTCGGAGAGACCCAGTACTTC.

This clone showed up just once. This chain joins TRBV18 and TRBJ2-3; 9 positions match TRBD2. The CDR3 totals 15 residues. The germline V gene encodes CDR1 KGHSH and CDR2 LQKENI. J was trimmed by 0 bases and V by 8 bases; bases with no gene match: 6. Written as DNA, the CDR3 is TGTGCCAGCGCCGGACTAGCGTCTAGCACAGATACGCAGTATTTT. Encoded protein: CASAGLASSTDTQYF.

The chain has TRBV6-5 and TRBJ2-7; a possible D gene is TRBD2 (7 bases). This CDR3 is 14 amino acids long. Germline V gene data show CDR1 as MNHEY and CDR2 as SVGAGI. The germline V and J ends were trimmed by 7 bases and 3 bases, with 16 bases remaining between them. The CDR3 DNA sequence: TGTGCCAGCATCCCAGGGGACTATAACTACGAGCAGTACTTC. It encodes CASIPGDYNYEQYF.

The genes are TRBV4-1 and TRBJ2-5; 7 bases are shared with TRBD2. The CDR3 extends over 14 amino acids. The germline V gene has CDR1 MGHRA and CDR2 YSYEKL. V dropped 0 bases and J dropped 5; count of bases not matched to a gene: 3. CDR3 loop: CASSQDPGRETQYF. The DNA of the CDR3 is TGCGCCAGCAGCCAAGATCCCGGGAGGGAGACCCAGTACTTC.

The rearrangement joins TRBV19 to TRBJ2-5, with 8 positions matching TRBD1. From germline, CDR1 is LNHDA and CDR2 SQIVND (reference sequence). Losses at the gene ends were 9 bases for V and 4 bases for J; bases not matched to a gene: 16. The CDR3 spans 16 residues. This chain's CDR3 is CASNFGQGLPGETQYF. CDR3 bases: TGTGCCAGCAACTTCGGACAGGGACTCCCAGGAGAGACCCAGTACTTC.

The chain is built from TRBV4-2 and TRBJ2-7; D might be TRBD2 (5 bases). Germline values: CDR1 LGHNA, CDR2 YNFKEQ. This CDR3 contains 14 residues. Between the trimmed V and J ends, which lost 4 bases and 3 bases, there was a span of 13 bases. The CDR3 protein is CASSLTSINYEQYF. CDR3 nucleotide sequence: TGTGCCAGCAGCCTTACTAGTATCAACTACGAGCAGTACTTC.